This TCR beta chain is drawn from a study of cytomegalovirus exposure and HLA in healthy donors. Study observations and caveats: Researchers reported that a few CMV-associated chains were confirmed in vitro as CMV antigen-specific.

This clone has more than one count but fewer than ten. Its specificity is not known. CDR1 is SNHLY and CDR2 is FYNNEI in the germline V gene. V dropped 3 bases and J dropped 0 bases, with 11 bases sitting between them. This CDR3 comprises 16 residues. The PCR made use of 60 Vbeta and 13 Jbeta primers. Assay used: immunoSEQ multiplex PCR; TCRdb lists only in-frame clones, some missing. The sample carries some 150,000 clones, approximately 87% recorded once. The genes are TRBV2 and TRBJ1-4, with D unclear. This clonotype was obtained from a woman aged 30 to 39 in good health and CMV-seronegative. Sequencing was carried out using PBMCs. The CDR3 protein is CASSDFFSATNEKLFF. In DNA form, the CDR3 reads TGTGCCAGCAGTGATTTCTTCTCGGCAACTAATGAAAAACTGTTTTTT.